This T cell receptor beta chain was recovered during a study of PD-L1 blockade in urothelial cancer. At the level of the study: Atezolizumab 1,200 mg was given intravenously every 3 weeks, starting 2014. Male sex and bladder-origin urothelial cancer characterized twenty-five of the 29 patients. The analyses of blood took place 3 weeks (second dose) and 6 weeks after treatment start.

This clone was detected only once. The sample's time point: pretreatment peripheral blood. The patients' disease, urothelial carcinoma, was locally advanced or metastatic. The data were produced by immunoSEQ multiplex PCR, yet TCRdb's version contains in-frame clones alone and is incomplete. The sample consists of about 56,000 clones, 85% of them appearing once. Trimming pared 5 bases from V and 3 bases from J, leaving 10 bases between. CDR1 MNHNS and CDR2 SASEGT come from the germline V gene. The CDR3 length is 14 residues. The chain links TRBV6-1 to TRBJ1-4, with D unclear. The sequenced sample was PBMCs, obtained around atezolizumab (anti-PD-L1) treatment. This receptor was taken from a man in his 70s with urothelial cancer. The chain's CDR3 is CASSPRRANEKLFF. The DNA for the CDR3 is TGTGCCAGCAGTCCCCGTAGAGCTAATGAAAAACTGTTTTTT.